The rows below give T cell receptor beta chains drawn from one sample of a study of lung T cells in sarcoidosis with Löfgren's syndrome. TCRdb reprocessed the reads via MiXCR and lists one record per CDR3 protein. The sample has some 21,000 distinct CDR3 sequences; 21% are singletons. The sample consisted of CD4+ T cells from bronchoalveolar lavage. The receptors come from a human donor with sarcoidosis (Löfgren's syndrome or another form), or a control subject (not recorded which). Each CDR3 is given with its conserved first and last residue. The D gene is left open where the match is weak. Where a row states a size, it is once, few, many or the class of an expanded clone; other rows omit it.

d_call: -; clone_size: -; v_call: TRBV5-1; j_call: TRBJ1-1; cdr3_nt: TGCGCCAGCAGCGCCAGGGCAGGGGACTTGAACACTGAAGCTTTCTTT; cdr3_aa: CASSARAGDLNTEAFF
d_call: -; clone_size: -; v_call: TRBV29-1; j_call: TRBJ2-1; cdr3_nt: TGCAGCGCCAAGGACAGCAGATTTCTTTACAATGAGCAGTTCTTC; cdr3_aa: CSAKDSRFLYNEQFF
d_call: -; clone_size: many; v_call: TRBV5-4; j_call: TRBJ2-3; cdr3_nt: TGTGCCAGCAGTCCCCGGCGAGGCGTTAGCACAGATACGCAGTATTTT; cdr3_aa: CASSPRRGVSTDTQYF
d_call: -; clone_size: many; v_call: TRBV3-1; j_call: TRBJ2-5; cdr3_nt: TGTGCCAGCAGCTTGACGGTATGGCGGAAAGAGACCCAGTACTTC; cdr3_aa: CASSLTVWRKETQYF
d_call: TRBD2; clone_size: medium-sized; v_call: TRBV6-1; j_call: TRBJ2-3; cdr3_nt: TGTGCCAGCAGTCTACTAGCGGGGTCCACAGATACGCAGTATTTT; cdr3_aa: CASSLLAGSTDTQYF
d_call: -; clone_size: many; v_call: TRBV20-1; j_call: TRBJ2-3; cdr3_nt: TGCAGTGCTAATCCGGGACGAGGCACAGATACGCAGTATTTT; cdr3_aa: CSANPGRGTDTQYF
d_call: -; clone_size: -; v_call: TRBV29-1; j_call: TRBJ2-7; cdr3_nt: TGCAGCGTGTCTGCCGGCGCCTACGAGCAGTACTTC; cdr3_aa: CSVSAGAYEQYF
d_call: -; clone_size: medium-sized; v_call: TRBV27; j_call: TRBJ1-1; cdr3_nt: TGTGCCAGCAGTTTATACGGGGAAGTGAACACTGAAGCTTTCTTT; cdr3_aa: CASSLYGEVNTEAFF
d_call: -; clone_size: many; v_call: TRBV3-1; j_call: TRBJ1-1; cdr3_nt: TGTGCCAGCAGCCCAACTATGGGCACTGAAGCTTTCTTT; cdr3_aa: CASSPTMGTEAFF
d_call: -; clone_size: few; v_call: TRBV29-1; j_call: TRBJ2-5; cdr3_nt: TGCAGCGGATCTTGGGGCAGGGGAGAGACCCAGTACTTC; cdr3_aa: CSGSWGRGETQYF
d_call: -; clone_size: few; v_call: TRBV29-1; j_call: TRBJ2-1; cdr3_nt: TGCAGCTCCAGGGTAAGGGGGTTGGCAATCAATGAGCAGTTCTTC; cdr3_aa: CSSRVRGLAINEQFF
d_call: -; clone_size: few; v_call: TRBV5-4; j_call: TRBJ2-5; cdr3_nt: TGTGCCAGCAGCTTGGAACAGATCCAAGAGACCCAGTACTTC; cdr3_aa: CASSLEQIQETQYF
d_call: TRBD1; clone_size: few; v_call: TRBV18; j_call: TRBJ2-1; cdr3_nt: TGTGCCAGCTCCTCTGGACAGGGGTCCTACAATGAGCAGTTCTTC; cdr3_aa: CASSSGQGSYNEQFF
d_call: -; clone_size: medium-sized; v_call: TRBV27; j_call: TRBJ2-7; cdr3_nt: TGTGCCAGCAGTTTAAACCCCGGGACGTACTCCTACGAGCAGTACTTC; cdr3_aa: CASSLNPGTYSYEQYF
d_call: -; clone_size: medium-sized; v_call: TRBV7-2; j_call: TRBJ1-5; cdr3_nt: TGTGCCAGCAGCTTAGCGGGGGACAATCCGCATTTT; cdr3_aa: CASSLAGDNPHF
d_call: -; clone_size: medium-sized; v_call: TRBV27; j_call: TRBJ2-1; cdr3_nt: TGTGCCAGCAGTTTTGTTAACTCCTACAATGAGCAGTTCTTC; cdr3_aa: CASSFVNSYNEQFF
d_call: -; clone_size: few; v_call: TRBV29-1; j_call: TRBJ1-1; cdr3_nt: TGCAGCGTTGATAGGGGCGGTTACACTGAAGCTTTCTTT; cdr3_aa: CSVDRGGYTEAFF
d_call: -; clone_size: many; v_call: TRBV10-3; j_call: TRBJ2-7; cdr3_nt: TGTGCCATCAGTGAAAGGAACGAGCAGTACTTC; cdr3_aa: CAISERNEQYF
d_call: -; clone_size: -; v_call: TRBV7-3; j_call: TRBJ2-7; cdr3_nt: TGTGCCAGCAGCTTAACCTTCGGGAGCTCCTACGAGCAGTACTTC; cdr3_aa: CASSLTFGSSYEQYF
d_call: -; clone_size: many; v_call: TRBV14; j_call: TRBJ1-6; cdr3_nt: TGTGCCAGCAGCCAGTGCTTCTTGCTAAAATCCTATAATTCACCCCTCCACTTT; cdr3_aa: CASSQCFLLKSYNSPLHF
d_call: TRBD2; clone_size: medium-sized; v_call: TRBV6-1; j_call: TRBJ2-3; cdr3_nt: TGTGCCAGCAGTGGACTAGCCCCGGTGGCAGATACGCAGTATTTT; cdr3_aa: CASSGLAPVADTQYF
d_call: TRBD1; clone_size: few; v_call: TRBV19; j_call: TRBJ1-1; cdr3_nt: TGTGCCAGTACAGAGGACAGGGACGGGGACACTGAAGCTTTCTTT; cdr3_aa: CASTEDRDGDTEAFF
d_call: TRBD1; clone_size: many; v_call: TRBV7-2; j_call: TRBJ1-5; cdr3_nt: TGTGCCAGCAGCCTGGACAGGGCCGAGCCCCAGCATTTT; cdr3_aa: CASSLDRAEPQHF
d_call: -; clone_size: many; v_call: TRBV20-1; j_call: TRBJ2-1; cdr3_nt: TGCAGTTTAACTCGGCATGAGCAGTTCTTC; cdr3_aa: CSLTRHEQFF
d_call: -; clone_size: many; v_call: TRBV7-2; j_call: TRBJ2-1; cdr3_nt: TGTGCCAGCAGCTCAACGGTGCGGGCATACAATGAGCAGTTCTTC; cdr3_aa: CASSSTVRAYNEQFF
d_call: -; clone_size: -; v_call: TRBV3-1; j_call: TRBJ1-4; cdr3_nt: TGTGCCAGCGCACACAGGAAAAATGAAAAACTGTTTTTT; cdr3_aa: CASAHRKNEKLFF
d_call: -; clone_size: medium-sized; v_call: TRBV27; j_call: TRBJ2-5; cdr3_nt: TGTGCCAGCAGTTTCAGGGATCGAGAGACCCAGTACTTC; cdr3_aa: CASSFRDRETQYF
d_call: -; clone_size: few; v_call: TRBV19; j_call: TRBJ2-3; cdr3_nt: TGTGCCAGTAGGCCGGACCCGGGCGGAGATACGCAGTATTTT; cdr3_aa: CASRPDPGGDTQYF
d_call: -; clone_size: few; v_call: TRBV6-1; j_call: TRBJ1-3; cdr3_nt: TGTGCCAGCAGTTATCTACCCCCTGGCAGTCCTGGAAACACCATATATTTT; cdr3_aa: CASSYLPPGSPGNTIYF
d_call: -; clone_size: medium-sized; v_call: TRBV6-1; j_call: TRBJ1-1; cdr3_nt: TGTGCCAGCAATAAACAGGACAACACTGAAGCTTTCTTT; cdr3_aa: CASNKQDNTEAFF
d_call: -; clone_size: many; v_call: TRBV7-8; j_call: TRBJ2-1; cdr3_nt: TGTGCCACCCTAGCTAACCGCTCCTACAATGAGCAGTTCTTC; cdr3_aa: CATLANRSYNEQFF
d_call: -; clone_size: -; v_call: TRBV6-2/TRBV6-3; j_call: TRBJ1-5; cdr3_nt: TGCGCCAGCAGTTACCAACTCGGTGACGAGCCTGGCAATCAGCCCCAGCATTTT; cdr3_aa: CASSYQLGDEPGNQPQHF
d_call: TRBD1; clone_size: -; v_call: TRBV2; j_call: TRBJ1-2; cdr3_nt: TGTGCCGGCGGGACAGCCTATGGCTACACCTTC; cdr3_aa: CAGGTAYGYTF
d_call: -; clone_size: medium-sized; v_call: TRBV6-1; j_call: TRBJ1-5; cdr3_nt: TGTGCCAGCAGTGAAGCCGGGCAGGGTTGGCAGCCCCAGCATTTT; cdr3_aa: CASSEAGQGWQPQHF
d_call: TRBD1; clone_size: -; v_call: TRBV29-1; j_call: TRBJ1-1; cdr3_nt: TGCAGCGCAGCGCTAACAGGGGACACTGAAGCTTTCTTT; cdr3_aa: CSAALTGDTEAFF
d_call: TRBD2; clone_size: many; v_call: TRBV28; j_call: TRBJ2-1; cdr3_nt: TGTGCCAGCGGGACTAGCGGGGGTCTTGACAATGAGCAGTTCTTC; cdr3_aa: CASGTSGGLDNEQFF
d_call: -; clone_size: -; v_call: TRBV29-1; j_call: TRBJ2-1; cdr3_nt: TGCAGCGTTGAAAGCCCTTTCAATTCCTACAATGAGCAGTTCTTC; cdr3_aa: CSVESPFNSYNEQFF
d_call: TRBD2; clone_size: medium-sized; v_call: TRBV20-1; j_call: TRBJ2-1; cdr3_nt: TGCAGCCCTAGCGGGAGGCTCTACAATGAGCAGTTCTTC; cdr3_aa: CSPSGRLYNEQFF
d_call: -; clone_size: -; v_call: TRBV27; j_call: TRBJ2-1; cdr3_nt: TGTGCCAGCAGTTTATTGGGGCAATTTGGCAATGAGCAGTCCTTC; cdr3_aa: CASSLLGQFGNEQSF
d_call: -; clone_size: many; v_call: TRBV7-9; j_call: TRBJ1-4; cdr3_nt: TGTGCCAGCAGCTTAATCGGGACAACTAATGAAAAACTGTTTTTT; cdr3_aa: CASSLIGTTNEKLFF
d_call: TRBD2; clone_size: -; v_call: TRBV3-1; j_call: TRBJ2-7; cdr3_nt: TGTGCCAGCAGCCAAGACTGGCGGGAGTCCGAGCAGTACTTC; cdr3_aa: CASSQDWRESEQYF
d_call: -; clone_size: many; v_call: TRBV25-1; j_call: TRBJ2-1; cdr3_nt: TGTGCCAGCAGTGACACTGCGGAGACCTACAATGAGCAGTTCTTC; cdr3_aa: CASSDTAETYNEQFF
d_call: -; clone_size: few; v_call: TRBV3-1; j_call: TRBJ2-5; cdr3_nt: TGTGCCAGCGGGCGTATGCTGCAAGAGACCCAGTACTTC; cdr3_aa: CASGRMLQETQYF
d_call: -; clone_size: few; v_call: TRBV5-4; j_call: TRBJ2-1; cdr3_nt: TGTGCCAGCAGCCCCGTACGAGGCGATGAGCAGTTCTTC; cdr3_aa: CASSPVRGDEQFF
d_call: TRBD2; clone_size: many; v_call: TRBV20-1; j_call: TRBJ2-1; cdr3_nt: TGCAGTGCTAGAGATCCCACTAGCGGGAGGGACAATGAGCAGTTCTTC; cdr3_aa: CSARDPTSGRDNEQFF
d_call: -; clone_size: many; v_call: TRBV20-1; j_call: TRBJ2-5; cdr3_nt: TGCAGTGCTAGAGTCTTACTGCGGATACAAGAGACCCAGTACTTC; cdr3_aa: CSARVLLRIQETQYF
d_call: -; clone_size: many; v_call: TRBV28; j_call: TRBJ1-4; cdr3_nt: TGTGCCAGCAGTTCCGTATTGGGCATTAATGAAAAACTGTTTTTT; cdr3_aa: CASSSVLGINEKLFF